A single sample is the source of the 21 T cell receptor beta chains below, sequenced in a study of Ad26.COV2.S vaccination and SARS-CoV-2 variants. Treatment of the sample: over 15 received Ad26.COV2.S at low or high dose, single or two shots; several received placebo; per-sample allocation not given. At day 63 after the first vaccine or placebo injection, samples were drawn. Using immunoSEQ multiplex PCR, the repertoire was profiled, and TCRdb retains in-frame clones only, with some absent. The sample holds a few hundred thousand clones; more than 75% are singletons and the top ten take 3.6%. The specimen comprised peripheral blood, sampled in a trial of Ad26.COV2.S vaccine versus placebo. The receptor set was obtained from a person between 18 and 65 years old who received the Ad26.COV2.S COVID-19 vaccine or a placebo.

This chain connects TRBV27 to TRBJ2-7, with 8 bases identical to TRBD1. Per the germline V gene, CDR1 is MNHEY and CDR2 is SMNVEV (reference sequence). The CDR3 spans 16 residues. Trimming cost V 5 bases and J 1 base; bases outside gene matches: 10. CDR3 nucleotides: TGTGCCAGCAGTCCGTGGACAGGGCCACCTTCCTACGAGCAGTACTTC. Protein sequence: CASSPWTGPPSYEQYF.

In its sample, this clone was seen a few times. The rearrangement links TRBV6-1 to TRBJ1-4, with D tentatively TRBD1 (5 bases). CDR3 size: 14 residues. Deletions cut 2 bases from V and 5 bases from J, with 9 bases between. Per the germline V gene, CDR1 is MNHNS and CDR2 is SASEGT. This chain's CDR3 is CASSERGGNEKLFF. DNA for the CDR3: TGTGCCAGCAGTGAAAGGGGCGGAAATGAAAAACTGTTTTTT.

This rearrangement joins TRBV2 to TRBJ1-1; maybe TRBD1 (5 bases). In germline, CDR1 is SNHLY, CDR2 FYNNEI. This CDR3 is 15 amino acids long. V was shortened by 4 bases and J by 1 base, with 13 bases between the two germline ends. CDR3 in amino acids: CASSVGGMSNTEAFF. CDR3 nucleotide sequence: TGTGCCAGCAGTGTCGGGGGGATGTCGAACACTGAAGCTTTCTTT.

CDR3 in amino acids: CATSREPLGGLGANVLTF. CDR3 nucleotides: TGTGCCACCAGCAGAGAACCTCTGGGGGGGCTTGGGGCCAACGTCCTGACTTTC. The chain carries TRBV15 and TRBJ2-6, with a weak D call TRBD2 (7 bases). Trimming removed 0 bases from V and 3 bases from J, with 15 bases in between. In germline, CDR1 is LNHNV, CDR2 YYDKDF (reference sequence). The CDR3 has 18 residues.

V usage is TRBV9 and J usage is TRBJ1-2; no firm D call. Germline-derived CDR1 and CDR2 are SGDLS and YYNGEE. The V end lost 0 bases, the J end lost 3 bases, and 9 bases lay between the germline ends. The CDR3 sequence is 14 residues long. Here the CDR3 reads CASSVGESHYGYTF. CDR3 DNA sequence: TGTGCCAGCAGCGTAGGGGAGTCCCACTATGGCTACACCTTC.

The chain employs TRBV5-1 and TRBJ2-2, with 10 bases aligning to TRBD2. CDR1 SGHRS and CDR2 YFSETQ come from the germline V gene. This CDR3 is built from 16 residues. V shed 4 bases and J 6 bases; nucleotides not matched to a gene: 9. CDR3 sequence: CASSRVLAGSAGELFF. In DNA, the CDR3 is TGCGCCAGCAGCAGGGTACTAGCGGGGTCGGCCGGGGAGCTGTTTTTT.

V is TRBV28 and J is TRBJ2-7, with a tentative D call TRBD2 (5 bases). CDR3 length equals 15 residues. The germline V and J ends were trimmed by 3 bases and 3 bases, with 15 bases remaining between them. Germline-derived CDR1 and CDR2 are MDHEN and SYDVKM. The CDR3 loop reads CASSFPTRQDYEQYF. The CDR3 DNA follows: TGTGCCAGCAGTTTTCCCACTAGGCAGGACTACGAGCAGTACTTC.

The V call is TRBV7-2, the J call TRBJ1-1; the D gene is possibly TRBD1 (5 bases). Per the germline V gene, CDR1 is SGHTA and CDR2 is FQGNSA. V lost 2 bases and J 7 bases, leaving 11 bases between the germline ends. This CDR3 contains 13 residues. DNA of the CDR3: TGTGCCAGCAGCTTAAACCGGGGGATTGAAGCTTTCTTT. Translation gives CASSLNRGIEAFF.

This chain connects TRBV5-1 to TRBJ1-5; D unclear. V was trimmed by 4 bases and J by 2 bases, leaving 7 bases between them. CDR3 length: 13 residues. Germline CDR1 is SGHRS and CDR2 is YFSETQ. The CDR3 bases are TGCGCCAGCAGCGGGGATGGCAATCAGCCCCAGCATTTT. This encodes CASSGDGNQPQHF.

This rearrangement joins TRBV4-1 to TRBJ2-5; 8 bases align to TRBD2. CDR1 and CDR2 from the germline V gene are MGHRA and YSYEKL. After removal of 4 bases from V and 7 bases from J, the junction contained 17 bases not matched to a gene. The CDR3 is 17 amino acids. The CDR3 loop is CASSPVVFLGGGRTQYF. For the CDR3, the DNA is TGCGCCAGCAGCCCTGTCGTATTTCTCGGCGGGGGGCGGACCCAGTACTTC.

The rearrangement joins TRBV15 to TRBJ2-1; possible D gene TRBD1, 5 bases. CDR1 LNHNV and CDR2 YYDKDF come from the germline V gene (reference sequence). The CDR3 has 15 amino acids. Trimming pared 0 bases from V and 5 bases from J, leaving 11 bases between. The CDR3 spells CATSRDWTTNNEQFF. As DNA, the CDR3 is TGTGCCACCAGCAGAGATTGGACAACTAACAATGAGCAGTTCTTC.

This chain connects TRBV5-5 to TRBJ2-2, with TRBD1 identical over 7 bases. The CDR3 sequence is 16 residues long. Unmatched junction bases numbered 5, after V lost 1 base and J lost 2 bases. Germline V gene lookup returns CDR1 SGHKS and CDR2 YYEKEE (reference sequence). The CDR3 region is CASSLRGHVNTGELFF. DNA of the CDR3: TGTGCCAGCAGCTTGAGGGGGCACGTTAACACCGGGGAGCTGTTTTTT. The complete variable domain, with remaining parts taken from reference TRBV5-5 and TRBJ2-2, reads DAGVTQSPTHLIKTRGQQVTLRCSPISGHKSVSWYQQVLGQGPQFIFQYYEKEERGRGNFPDRFSARQFPNYSSELNVNALLLGDSALYLCASSLRGHVNTGELFFGEGSRLTVL.

The chain carries TRBV2 and TRBJ2-2; D remains ambiguous. This CDR3 is 12 amino acids long. V gave up 5 bases and J gave up 3 bases, with 4 bases separating them. The germline CDR1 and CDR2 sequences are SNHLY and FYNNEI. CDR3 coding DNA: TGTGCCAGCAGTTTTTACACCGGGGAGCTGTTTTTT. This translates into CASSFYTGELFF.

The V and J genes are TRBV2 and TRBJ1-6; 10 positions match TRBD1. Trimming cost V 1 base and J 7 bases; bases outside gene matches: 4. There are 16 residues in the CDR3. Germline lookup yields CDR1 SNHLY and CDR2 FYNNEI. CDR3 sequence (DNA): TGTGCCAGCAGTGAAGGGACAGGGGGTTGGAATTCACCCCTCCACTTT. It translates to CASSEGTGGWNSPLHF.

The CDR3 nucleotides read TGCGCCAGCAGCTCAGGGGGCGGCTACGAGCAGTACTTC. It codes for CASSSGGGYEQYF. The chain couples TRBV5-1 to TRBJ2-7; 8 bases map to TRBD1. Unmatched junction bases numbered 2, after V lost 3 bases and J lost 3 bases. The CDR3 contains 13 residues. Germline CDR1 SGHRS, CDR2 YFSETQ.

The rearrangement uses TRBV30 and TRBJ1-5; unclear D gene. Germline CDR1 GTSNPN, CDR2 SVGIG (reference sequence). Trimming cost V 2 bases and J 3 bases, with 8 bases left between them. The CDR3 is 13 residues long. This CDR3 is CAWSRRNNQPQHF. The CDR3 nucleotides are TGTGCCTGGAGTCGTAGAAACAATCAGCCCCAGCATTTT.

A single count supports this clone. The chain has TRBV27 and TRBJ2-1; no definite D call. V was cut by 3 bases and J by 0 bases, with 9 bases left in between. This CDR3 has 15 residues. CDR1 and CDR2 (germline): MNHEY, SMNVEV (reference sequence). The chain's CDR3 is CASSFLDSSYNEQFF. In DNA, the CDR3 is TGTGCCAGCAGTTTCCTTGATAGCTCCTACAATGAGCAGTTCTTC.

This rearrangement joins TRBV5-4 to TRBJ1-6; 11 bases line up with TRBD1. Per germline, CDR1 SGHNT and CDR2 YYREEE (reference sequence). The CDR3 spans 16 residues. The junction had 8 bases not matched to a gene; V was cut back by 4 bases and J by 8 bases. The chain's CDR3 is CASSTGTGGADSPLHF. CDR3 sequence (DNA): TGTGCCAGCAGCACCGGGACAGGGGGTGCGGATTCACCCCTCCACTTT.

This rearrangement joins TRBV6-5 to TRBJ1-3; 8 bases map to TRBD1. This CDR3 comprises 14 residues. CDR1 is MNHEY and CDR2 is SVGAGI in the germline V gene. V dropped 7 bases and J dropped 5; count of bases not matched to a gene: 7. The DNA for the CDR3 is TGTGCCAGCAACTCACAGGGGGTACGAAACACCATATATTTT. Translation: CASNSQGVRNTIYF.

The genes are TRBV7-3 and TRBJ2-1, with a tentative D call TRBD2 (6 bases). The germline V and J ends were trimmed by 6 bases and 3 bases, with 21 bases remaining between them. CDR3 length: 17 residues. Germline V gene sequence: CDR1 SGHTA, CDR2 FQGTGA. The CDR3 DNA reads TGTGCCAGCAGTCATGACCCCCCGGCGGGGATCTACAATGAGCAGTTCTTC. Translated: CASSHDPPAGIYNEQFF.

In this sample, this clone turned up once. The chain carries TRBV29-1 and TRBJ1-1; no firm D call. The CDR3 consists of 11 residues. The germline gives CDR1 SQVTM, CDR2 ANQGSEA. V was trimmed by 8 bases and J by 2 bases, leaving 9 bases between them. Here the CDR3 reads CSCTANTEAFF. CDR3 nucleotide sequence: TGCAGCTGTACAGCTAACACTGAAGCTTTCTTT.